Listed below are T cell receptor beta chains from one sample, sequenced in a study of identical twins. Via MiXCR, TCRdb re-called the 5' RACE reads, giving one row per CDR3 protein. The data hold 400,000 to 500,000 distinct CDR3 sequences, with around 18% observed a single time. The sequenced sample consisted of naive T cells sorted from blood. Receptor source: a man in his forties or fifties in good health. Both conserved end residues are part of each CDR3. A D gene is named only where the DNA matches it firmly. Expanded clones are given a class, and other clones once, few, many or no size at all.

size: .
D: .
V: TRBV4-1
J: TRBJ1-1
DNA: TGCGCCAGCAGCCAAGAAGCCGGCAGGACCGTAACTATGAACACTGAAGCTTTCTTT
CDR3: CASSQEAGRTVTMNTEAFF

size: many
D: .
V: TRBV5-5
J: TRBJ2-1
DNA: TGTGCCAGCAGCTGGCCCATCGCTGAGCAGTTCTTC
CDR3: CASSWPIAEQFF

size: many
D: .
V: TRBV10-3
J: TRBJ2-1
DNA: TGTGCCATCAGTGAGTCGACTGGGGGAATGGGGAATGAGCAGTTCTTC
CDR3: CAISESTGGMGNEQFF

size: .
D: .
V: TRBV6-1
J: TRBJ2-3
DNA: TGTGCCAGCACCCCTGGGACGGCCACAGATACGCAGTATTTT
CDR3: CASTPGTATDTQYF

size: many
D: .
V: TRBV12-3/TRBV12-4
J: TRBJ2-7
DNA: TGTGCCAGCAGTTTTTTTGTATACGAGCAGTACTTC
CDR3: CASSFFVYEQYF

size: few
D: .
V: TRBV29-1
J: TRBJ2-3
DNA: TGCAGCGTTGATCGGGGGCAAGTTAGCACAGATACGCAGTATTTT
CDR3: CSVDRGQVSTDTQYF

size: .
D: TRBD2
V: TRBV27
J: TRBJ2-7
DNA: TGTGCCAGCAGTCCCCGGGGGGATCTTAGGTACGAGCAGTACTTC
CDR3: CASSPRGDLRYEQYF

size: few
D: .
V: TRBV5-1
J: TRBJ1-1
DNA: TGCGCCAGCAGCTTGGCTGGGCTCCCCAACACTGAAGCTTTCTTT
CDR3: CASSLAGLPNTEAFF

size: many
D: TRBD2
V: TRBV20-1
J: TRBJ2-3
DNA: TGCAGTGGACACGCTAGCGGGAGCTTGGGCACAGATACGCAGTATTTT
CDR3: CSGHASGSLGTDTQYF

size: few
D: .
V: TRBV7-9
J: TRBJ1-2
DNA: TGTGCCAGCAGCGTGAGGTCAGGGACAACGGGATTGTTGAGCTACACCTTC
CDR3: CASSVRSGTTGLLSYTF

size: .
D: TRBD2
V: TRBV7-2
J: TRBJ2-5
DNA: TGTGCCAGCAGCCGAGGGGGACTAGCGGGAGTCGAGACCCAGTACTTC
CDR3: CASSRGGLAGVETQYF

size: .
D: .
V: TRBV4-2
J: TRBJ1-2
DNA: TGTGCCAGCAGCCTCACCATGACCTTGGACTATGGCTACACCTTC
CDR3: CASSLTMTLDYGYTF

size: .
D: .
V: TRBV6-5
J: TRBJ2-3
DNA: TGTGCCAGCAGTTACGGGGAGGGGGCCCATACGCAGTATTTT
CDR3: CASSYGEGAHTQYF

size: .
D: TRBD1
V: TRBV7-9
J: TRBJ1-1
DNA: TGTGCCAGCAGCTCCCCATACAGGGGAGGCAGTGAAGCTTTCTTT
CDR3: CASSSPYRGGSEAFF

size: many
D: .
V: TRBV7-2
J: TRBJ1-2
DNA: TGTGCCAGCAGCTTATTATCGAAGGGCTACACCTTC
CDR3: CASSLLSKGYTF

size: few
D: .
V: TRBV4-2
J: TRBJ1-6
DNA: TGTGCCAGCAGCCAAGTAGGCGGCGGGGGACAACGATCACCCCTCCACTTT
CDR3: CASSQVGGGGQRSPLHF

size: .
D: TRBD1
V: TRBV2
J: TRBJ2-1
DNA: TGTGCCAGCACAAGGACAGGGCTACCCTACAATGAGCAGTTCTTC
CDR3: CASTRTGLPYNEQFF

size: .
D: TRBD1
V: TRBV5-1
J: TRBJ2-6
DNA: TGCGCCAGCAGCGTTACAGGGGGCTCTGGGGCCAACGTCCTGACTTTC
CDR3: CASSVTGGSGANVLTF

size: .
D: .
V: TRBV12-3/TRBV12-4
J: TRBJ1-5
DNA: TGTGCCAGCAGTTTAACAGGTTCGAGTCAGCCCCAGCATTTT
CDR3: CASSLTGSSQPQHF

size: many
D: TRBD1
V: TRBV5-1
J: TRBJ2-1
DNA: TGCGCCAGCAGTCTAACAGGGGCGGCCTACAATGAGCAGTTCTTC
CDR3: CASSLTGAAYNEQFF

size: many
D: TRBD1
V: TRBV27
J: TRBJ2-7
DNA: TGTGCCAGCAGTATCCTGGGACAGGGGATCTACGAGCAGTACTTC
CDR3: CASSILGQGIYEQYF

size: .
D: .
V: TRBV20-1
J: TRBJ2-3
DNA: TGCAGTGCCACGTTTCTGGCGACAGATACGCAGTATTTT
CDR3: CSATFLATDTQYF

size: few
D: TRBD2
V: TRBV5-1
J: TRBJ2-7
DNA: TGCGCCAGCAGGCGGAGCGGGATGGGTTCCTACGAGCAGTACTTC
CDR3: CASRRSGMGSYEQYF

size: few
D: .
V: TRBV5-1
J: TRBJ1-2
DNA: TGCGCCAGCAGCATACAGGGCTTCGGCTACACCTTC
CDR3: CASSIQGFGYTF

size: once
D: .
V: TRBV6-2/TRBV6-3
J: TRBJ1-4
DNA: TGTGCCAGCAGTTTCCCGGGAGTTGCGCGTGAAAAACTGTTTTTT
CDR3: CASSFPGVAREKLFF

size: .
D: .
V: TRBV5-1
J: TRBJ2-3
DNA: TGCGCCAGCAGCTTGGACGGTAGAGGGTTAACAGATACGCAGTATTTT
CDR3: CASSLDGRGLTDTQYF

size: few
D: .
V: TRBV5-1
J: TRBJ2-2
DNA: TGCGCCAGCAGAGAGGGGTCGAACACCGGGGAGCTGTTTTTT
CDR3: CASREGSNTGELFF

size: once
D: .
V: TRBV30
J: TRBJ2-2
DNA: TGTGCCTGGAGGCCAGGGATCACCGGGGAGCTGTTTTTT
CDR3: CAWRPGITGELFF

size: .
D: .
V: TRBV27
J: TRBJ2-1
DNA: TGTGCCAGCAGTTACGGGACTCGTTCCTACAATGAGCAGTTCTTC
CDR3: CASSYGTRSYNEQFF

size: few
D: TRBD2
V: TRBV20-1
J: TRBJ2-5
DNA: TGCAGTGCTAGCTCCTCCCCTCGACTAGCGGGGGGCAGCCAAGAGACCCAGTACTTC
CDR3: CSASSSPRLAGGSQETQYF

size: many
D: .
V: TRBV6-6
J: TRBJ2-1
DNA: TGTGCCAGCAGTTACTCGAGTCCGGAGCAGTTCTTC
CDR3: CASSYSSPEQFF

size: .
D: TRBD2
V: TRBV30
J: TRBJ2-1
DNA: TGTGCCTGGAGTCTGGGGACTAGCGCATCCTACAATGAGCAGTTCTTC
CDR3: CAWSLGTSASYNEQFF

size: many
D: TRBD1
V: TRBV7-2
J: TRBJ2-4
DNA: TGTGCCAGCAGCTCACCTGGGACAGGGAGATACATTCAGTACTTC
CDR3: CASSSPGTGRYIQYF

size: many
D: TRBD1
V: TRBV9
J: TRBJ1-2
DNA: TGTGCCAGCAGCGACGGGACAGGGACAAACTCAGGCTACACCTTC
CDR3: CASSDGTGTNSGYTF

size: .
D: .
V: TRBV7-9
J: TRBJ2-2
DNA: TGTGCCAGCAGCTCTAAGGACAGGAACACCGGGGAGCTGTTTTTT
CDR3: CASSSKDRNTGELFF

size: many
D: .
V: TRBV2
J: TRBJ2-1
DNA: TGTGCCAGCAGTGAATTAATGGTACGGTACAATGAGCAGTTCTTC
CDR3: CASSELMVRYNEQFF

size: many
D: .
V: TRBV12-3/TRBV12-4
J: TRBJ1-5
DNA: TGTGCCAGCAGTTTAACGCTCCGTGTAGGCTTGCGGCAGGATAGCAATCAGCCCCAGCATTTT
CDR3: CASSLTLRVGLRQDSNQPQHF

size: many
D: .
V: TRBV7-2
J: TRBJ2-1
DNA: TGTGCCAGCAGCCTGGTACAGAACAATGAGCAGTTCTTC
CDR3: CASSLVQNNEQFF

size: many
D: .
V: TRBV10-3
J: TRBJ2-7
DNA: TGTGCCATCAGCGACCCAGGGGCCGAGCAGTACTTC
CDR3: CAISDPGAEQYF